This T cell receptor beta chain was sequenced during a study of blood T cell repertoires in COVID-19. Study context: The analysed material was cDNA or gDNA that came from T cells, B-cell-depleted T cells, or PBMCs.

Researchers sorted participants into cohorts using their self-reported clinical history. In the original analysis: Estimation of nucleated cell counts was performed using reference gene primer amplification. Assay: immunoSEQ multiplex PCR; the TCRdb copy retains only in-frame clones and omits some. The DNA gave D and trimming, while V, J and clone size come from that table. The repertoire consists of about 180,000 clones, with roughly nine tenths occurring once and the leading ten covering 2% to 2.5%. Only a few counts were recorded for this clone. Unmatched junction bases numbered 8, after V lost 6 bases and J lost 4 bases. The CDR3 is made up of 14 amino acids. CDR1 and CDR2 from the germline V gene are MNHEY and SVGAGI.

The chain combines TRBV6-5 with TRBJ2-7, with TRBD2 identical over 8 bases. The TCR sequence derives from a middle-aged woman with acute COVID-19. The sample taken for sequencing was PBMCs or T cells enriched from blood (not recorded which). The CDR3 DNA follows: TGTGCCAGCAGCCAGCGGGAGTTTGGGTACGAGCAGTACTTC. Translating gives CASSQREFGYEQYF.